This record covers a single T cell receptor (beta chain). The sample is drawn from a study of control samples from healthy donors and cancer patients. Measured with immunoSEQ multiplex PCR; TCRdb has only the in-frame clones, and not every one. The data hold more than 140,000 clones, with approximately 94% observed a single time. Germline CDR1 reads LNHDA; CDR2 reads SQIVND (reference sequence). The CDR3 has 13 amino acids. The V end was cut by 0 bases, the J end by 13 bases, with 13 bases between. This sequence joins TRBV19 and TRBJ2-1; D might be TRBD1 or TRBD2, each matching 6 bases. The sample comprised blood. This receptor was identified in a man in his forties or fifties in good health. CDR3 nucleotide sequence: TGTGCCAGTAGTATAGATCTCGCGGGACACCAGTTCTTC. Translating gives CASSIDLAGHQFF.